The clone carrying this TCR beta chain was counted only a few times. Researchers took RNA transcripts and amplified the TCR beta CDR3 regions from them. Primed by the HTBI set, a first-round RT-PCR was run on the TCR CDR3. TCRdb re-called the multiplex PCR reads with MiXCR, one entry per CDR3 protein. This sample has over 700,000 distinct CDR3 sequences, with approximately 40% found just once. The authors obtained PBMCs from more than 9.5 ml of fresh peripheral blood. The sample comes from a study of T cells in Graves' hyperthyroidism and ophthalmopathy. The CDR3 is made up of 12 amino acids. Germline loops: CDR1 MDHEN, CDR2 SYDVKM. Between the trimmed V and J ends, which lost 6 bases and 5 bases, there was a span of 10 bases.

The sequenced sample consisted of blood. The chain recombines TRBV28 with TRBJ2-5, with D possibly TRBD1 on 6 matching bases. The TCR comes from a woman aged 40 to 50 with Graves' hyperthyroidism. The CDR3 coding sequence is TGTGCCAGCAGGGGGGCGCGGGAGACCCAGTACTTC. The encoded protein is CASRGARETQYF.